A single sample is the source of the 2 T cell receptor beta chains below, sequenced in a study of T cell responses to AZD1222 COVID-19 vaccine. The method was immunoSEQ multiplex PCR; TCRdb's version includes in-frame clones alone and lacks a portion of them. The data show around 140,000 clones, 75% to 90% seen once. Source: peripheral blood, taken on day 0 of AZD1222 vaccination. The receptors come from an adult in good health.

The chain uses TRBV6-5 and TRBJ2-7, with TRBD1 as a possible D gene (6 bases). Germline loops: CDR1 MNHEY, CDR2 SVGAGI. The CDR3 is 14 amino acids. Trimming pared 5 bases from V and 0 bases from J, leaving 11 bases between. The CDR3 bases are TGTGCCAGCAGTCAGGACAGATCCTCCTACGAGCAGTACTTC. Its translation: CASSQDRSSYEQYF.

J is TRBJ1-1 and V is TRBV30, with TRBD1 matching over 7 bases. Germline V gene data show CDR1 as GTSNPN and CDR2 as SVGIG (reference sequence). The CDR3 loop spans 14 amino acids. The junction had 7 bases not matched to a gene; V was cut back by 2 bases and J by 4 bases. Written as DNA, the CDR3 is TGTGCCTGGAGTAAGGGGGCCCCCTTCACTGAAGCTTTCTTT. This sequence encodes CAWSKGAPFTEAFF.